These 7 T cell receptor beta chains were sequenced from one sample in a study of blood T cell repertoires in COVID-19 (dated by TCRdb to 2020 to 2022). Libraries were made using the immunoSEQ multiplex PCR assay. In its TCRdb copy, this immuneACCESS table keeps in-frame sequences only and misses some clones. Where compared with another copy, unresolved V genes explain less than half of these, and the others have no known cause. In all, the sample holds under 200,000 clones, and around 83% of those were seen once. The ten biggest clones cover around 7% of the sample. The sequencing sample was made of peripheral blood. The receptors come from a woman of 80 years or more in a cohort sampled during active or convalescent COVID-19.

The chain has TRBV28 and TRBJ2-3; the match to TRBD1 covers 7 bases. The CDR3 runs to 16 residues. The ends lost 10 bases at V and 2 bases at J; junction bases unmatched: 15. CDR1 and CDR2 from the germline V gene are MDHEN and SYDVKM. CDR3 residues: CATLKGQLIITDTQYF. CDR3 sequence (DNA): TGTGCCACACTAAAGGGACAGCTAATAATCACAGATACGCAGTATTTT. The entire variable domain, with the rest obtained from reference TRBV28 and TRBJ2-3, is as follows: DVKVTQSSRYLVKRTGEKVFLECVQDMDHENMFWYRQDPGLGLRLIYFSYDVKMKEKGDIPEGYSVSREKKERFSLILESASTNQTSMYLCATLKGQLIITDTQYFGPGTRLTVL.

This clone was found once. This chain joins TRBV7-9 and TRBJ1-1; 8 bases map to TRBD1. The germline gives CDR1 SEHNR, CDR2 FQNEAQ (reference sequence). The trim removed 2 bases at V and 11 bases at J, leaving 7 bases unmatched. The CDR3 runs to 13 residues. CDR3 nucleotide sequence: TGTGCCAGCAGCTTAACAGGGGGAGAGGAGGCTTTCTTT. Protein sequence: CASSLTGGEEAFF.

This rearrangement joins TRBV18 to TRBJ2-7; tentatively, D is TRBD2 (7 bases). The CDR3 has 14 amino acids. Trimming stripped 4 bases from V and 1 base from J, with 11 bases between. CDR1 KGHSH and CDR2 LQKENI come from the germline V gene. CDR3 DNA: TGTGCCAGCTCACGAGGGGGGGTTTCCTACGAGCAGTACTTC. The encoded protein is CASSRGGVSYEQYF.

The chain combines TRBV2 with TRBJ1-5; no clear D gene. CDR3 size: 15 residues. Germline CDR1 and CDR2: SNHLY and FYNNEI. Trimming stripped 0 bases from V and 7 bases from J, with 13 bases between. CDR3 loop: CASSEAFQNTQPQHF. The CDR3 coding sequence is TGTGCCAGCAGTGAAGCGTTCCAGAACACACAGCCCCAGCATTTT.

The rearrangement joins TRBV23-1 to TRBJ1-6; no clear D gene. TRBV23-1 is an ORF; its function is uncertain. CDR3 size: 13 residues. V dropped 2 bases and J dropped 10 bases, with 9 bases sitting between them. The CDR3 DNA reads TGCGCCAGCAGTCAAGGAGCAGCCTCACCCCTCCACTTT. Translating it yields CASSQGAASPLHF.

This clone showed up just a few times. The J gene is TRBJ1-2, the V gene TRBV11-2, with 10 bases fitting TRBD1. The germline V gene encodes CDR1 SGHAT and CDR2 FQNNGV. Germline trimming cut 1 base from V and 7 bases from J; bases unmatched to any gene: 9. This CDR3 spans 16 amino acids. CDR3 nucleotide sequence: TGTGCCAGCAGCTTAGTCCAGGGACAGGGGAGTTCTGGCTACACCTTC. It is translated as CASSLVQGQGSSGYTF.

This clone has just one count. This rearrangement joins TRBV7-2 to TRBJ2-1; a weak D match, TRBD1 (6 bases). Germline CDR1 SGHTA, CDR2 FQGNSA. V lost 3 bases, J lost 5 bases, and 8 bases lay in between. The CDR3 spans 13 residues. CDR3 sequence (DNA): TGTGCCAGCAGCTTTGGACAGAACAATGAGCAGTTCTTC. Protein sequence: CASSFGQNNEQFF.